What follows describes a single T cell receptor beta chain. Its antigen is not known. Assay: immunoSEQ multiplex PCR; the TCRdb copy retains only in-frame clones and omits some. This sample carries more than 150,000 clones, 85% to 95% of them seen once, and the ten largest clones take roughly 2%. The data were taken from a study of T cell responses to AZD1222 COVID-19 vaccine. Whole-study findings and limits: No repertoire was sampled before or during the peak T cell response, only after it. Females outnumbered males among donors, who were mostly white British; clonal diversity was possibly underestimated.

CDR1 and CDR2 (germline): LNHDA, SQIVND (reference sequence). With 4 bases removed from V and 0 bases from J, the gap between germline ends came to 13 bases. The CDR3 runs to 15 residues. V gene TRBV19 combines with J gene TRBJ2-7, with D possibly being TRBD2 (7 bases). The TCR sequence derives from an adult who received the AZD1222 COVID-19 vaccine. The sequenced sample was peripheral blood, obtained 28 days after the second AZD1222 dose. CDR3 protein: CASSRTRGGSYEQYF. CDR3 bases: TGTGCCAGTAGTAGAACTAGGGGGGGCTCCTACGAGCAGTACTTC.